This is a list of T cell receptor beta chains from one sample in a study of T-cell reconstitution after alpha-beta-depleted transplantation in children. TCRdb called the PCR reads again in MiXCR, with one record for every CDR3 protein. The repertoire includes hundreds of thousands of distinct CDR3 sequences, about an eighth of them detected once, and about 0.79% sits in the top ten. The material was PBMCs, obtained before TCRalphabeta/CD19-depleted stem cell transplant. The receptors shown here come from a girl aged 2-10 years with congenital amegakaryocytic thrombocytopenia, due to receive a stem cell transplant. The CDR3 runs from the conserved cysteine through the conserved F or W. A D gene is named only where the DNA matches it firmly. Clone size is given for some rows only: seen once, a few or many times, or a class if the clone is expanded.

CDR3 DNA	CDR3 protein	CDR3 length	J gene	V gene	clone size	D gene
TGTGCCAGCAGTATTCAGGGCACCCAGTACTTC	CASSIQGTQYF	11	TRBJ2-5	TRBV12-3/TRBV12-4	few	-
TGTGCCAGCAACCACGAAAGCGAGCAGTACTTC	CASNHESEQYF	11	TRBJ2-7	TRBV7-9	-	-
TGTGCCAGCACCATCACAGCAGGGGTGGGGTACAATGAGCAGTTCTTC	CASTITAGVGYNEQFF	16	TRBJ2-1	TRBV7-9	many	-
TGCAGTGCTAGCTCCGGTACAGTTAATTCGGAGCAGTTCTTC	CSASSGTVNSEQFF	14	TRBJ2-1	TRBV20-1	many	-
TGTGCCAGCAGTCCTAGCGGGACTAGCACAGATACGCAGTATTTT	CASSPSGTSTDTQYF	15	TRBJ2-3	TRBV12-3/TRBV12-4	many	TRBD2
TGTGCCAGCAGCGTAGGCGGGGGCGCGAACACTGAAGCTTTCTTT	CASSVGGGANTEAFF	15	TRBJ1-1	TRBV9	many	-
TGCGCCAGCAGCACGGAAAATGAGCAGTTCTTC	CASSTENEQFF	11	TRBJ2-1	TRBV5-1	many	-
TGTGCCAGCAGCCTAACGTCGAGGGGACTAGCCAAAAACATTCAGTACTTC	CASSLTSRGLAKNIQYF	17	TRBJ2-4	TRBV3-1	-	-
TGTGCCAGCAGCAAAATTCGGCGGCAAGAGACCCAGTACTTC	CASSKIRRQETQYF	14	TRBJ2-5	TRBV21-1	many	-
TGTGCCAGCAGAGGACAGGAACACTCCTACAATGAGCAGTTCTTC	CASRGQEHSYNEQFF	15	TRBJ2-1	TRBV7-9	many	TRBD1
TGCAGTGCTAGAGATCGGCGGGAAGGGAGAGAGACCCAGTACTTC	CSARDRREGRETQYF	15	TRBJ2-5	TRBV20-1	many	-
TGCGCCAGCAGGTTGGCTAGCGGGACAAAAGAGACCCAGTACTTC	CASRLASGTKETQYF	15	TRBJ2-5	TRBV5-1	many	TRBD2
TGTGCCAGCACCCCTCGGGTTCATTCGGCAGATACGCAGTATTTT	CASTPRVHSADTQYF	15	TRBJ2-3	TRBV12-3/TRBV12-4	-	-
TGTGCCAGCGAAGGACTAGCGGGAATCGATGAGCAGTTCTTC	CASEGLAGIDEQFF	14	TRBJ2-1	TRBV28	few	TRBD2
TGTGCCAGCAGCTTAGTCTTCGCTAGCACAGATACGCAGTATTTT	CASSLVFASTDTQYF	15	TRBJ2-3	TRBV7-6	many	-
TGCGCCAGCAGCTACGCAACAGGGGCGGATGAAGCTTTCTTT	CASSYATGADEAFF	14	TRBJ1-1	TRBV5-1	-	TRBD1
TGCAGTGCTGGACACGCCCACACAGATACGCAGTATTTT	CSAGHAHTDTQYF	13	TRBJ2-3	TRBV20-1	many	-
TGTGCCAGCAGCTGGATACAGGCAGAGCAAGAGACCCAGTACTTC	CASSWIQAEQETQYF	15	TRBJ2-5	TRBV7-8	-	-
TGCAGTGCTAGAGACTTTCTGGATAACTATGGCTACACCTTC	CSARDFLDNYGYTF	14	TRBJ1-2	TRBV20-1	-	-
TGCGCCAGCAGCTTTGCCGGGCCCGCCTACGAGCAGTACTTC	CASSFAGPAYEQYF	14	TRBJ2-7	TRBV5-1	many	-
TGTGCCAGCAGCTTAATTACGGGCCCGTCTGAAGCTTTCTTT	CASSLITGPSEAFF	14	TRBJ1-1	TRBV11-2	few	-
TGCGCCAGCAGACTAGCGGGGGGTGAAGCTTTCTTT	CASRLAGGEAFF	12	TRBJ1-1	TRBV5-1	many	-
TGCGCCAGCAGCCAGGGACTATCGAGGGTAGCCAAAAACATTCAGTACTTC	CASSQGLSRVAKNIQYF	17	TRBJ2-4	TRBV5-1	-	TRBD2
TGTGCCAGCAGTTTAGTGGAACTTCCCCATTTTTCGGAGCAGTTCTTC	CASSLVELPHFSEQFF	16	TRBJ2-1	TRBV12-3/TRBV12-4	few	-
TGCAGTGCCATGAGGGCGGAGAGCTCCTACGAGCAGTACTTC	CSAMRAESSYEQYF	14	TRBJ2-7	TRBV20-1	many	-
TGTGCCAGCAACCGGGACAGCGAGAGCCAGTACTTC	CASNRDSESQYF	12	TRBJ2-5	TRBV3-1	-	TRBD1
TGCGCCAGCACGGAGGAGGGCACAGATACGCAGTATTTT	CASTEEGTDTQYF	13	TRBJ2-3	TRBV5-1	-	-
TGTGCCAGCACCAAGGGGGGGACCATGAGCTCCTATAATTCACCCCTCCACTTT	CASTKGGTMSSYNSPLHF	18	TRBJ1-6	TRBV28	-	-
TGTGCTAGTGGAGCTCCGGGAAAGACCTACGAGCAGTACTTC	CASGAPGKTYEQYF	14	TRBJ2-7	TRBV12-5	-	-
TGTGCCAGCAGTTTATGGGGTGGAGTAGCGGGACATGAGCAGTTCTTC	CASSLWGGVAGHEQFF	16	TRBJ2-1	TRBV28	-	TRBD2
TGCAGTGCTAGCAGTACCGGGACCAGCTACTACGAGCAGTACTTC	CSASSTGTSYYEQYF	15	TRBJ2-7	TRBV20-1	many	-
TGTGCCAGCACCCTAGGGGTGTTGGTGGCTAGCGGTAAACACAATGAGCAGTTCTTC	CASTLGVLVASGKHNEQFF	19	TRBJ2-1	TRBV12-3/TRBV12-4	-	TRBD2
TGCGCCAGCAGCTTACAGGGAACGAATGAGCAGTTCTTC	CASSLQGTNEQFF	13	TRBJ2-1	TRBV5-1	many	-
TGTGCCAGCCTGGACCTAGCGGGAGTCTTGGGCGAGCAGTACTTC	CASLDLAGVLGEQYF	15	TRBJ2-7	TRBV7-9	-	TRBD2
TGTGCCAGCAGTTCCCTGGGAGGGATGGTGGATGACGAGCAGTACTTC	CASSSLGGMVDDEQYF	16	TRBJ2-7	TRBV28	many	TRBD2
TGCAGCGTTGCGGGACCTAACCAAGAGACCCAGTACTTC	CSVAGPNQETQYF	13	TRBJ2-5	TRBV29-1	many	-
TGTGCCAGCAGTTTAGCAGGGACCCCCGGGGTCGTAGGGGAGCTGTTTTTT	CASSLAGTPGVVGELFF	17	TRBJ2-2	TRBV12-3/TRBV12-4	-	-
TGCAGCGTTGAATTGGGGGGCGGACAGCCCCAGCATTTT	CSVELGGGQPQHF	13	TRBJ1-5	TRBV29-1	-	-
TGTGCCAGCTCACCAGACAGGGACAGCACAGATACGCAGTATTTT	CASSPDRDSTDTQYF	15	TRBJ2-3	TRBV18	-	TRBD1
TGTGCCAGCAGCTTGAAGGGACTCCGCCAAGAGACCCAGTACTTC	CASSLKGLRQETQYF	15	TRBJ2-5	TRBV5-5	-	-
TGCGCCAGCAGCTTGGAAGGGGGGAGAGAGACCCAGTACTTC	CASSLEGGRETQYF	14	TRBJ2-5	TRBV5-1	-	-
TGCGCCAGCAGCCCGTTCCCTAGCGGTAACACCGGGGAGCTGTTTTTT	CASSPFPSGNTGELFF	16	TRBJ2-2	TRBV5-1	many	TRBD2
TGTGCCAGCAGTTTAAGTAGTGTCTCCGGGGAGCTGTTTTTT	CASSLSSVSGELFF	14	TRBJ2-2	TRBV12-3/TRBV12-4	many	-
TGCGCCAGCAGCTTGGTAGGGTGGGATTCCTACAATGAGCAGTTCTTC	CASSLVGWDSYNEQFF	16	TRBJ2-1	TRBV5-1	many	-
TGTGCCAGCAGCTTAGTGCTGGACAGGCATGGATCTCTCCGGAATCAGCCCCAGCATTTT	CASSLVLDRHGSLRNQPQHF	20	TRBJ1-5	TRBV7-8	few	TRBD1
TGTGCCAGCAGCTTAGCACAGGGGCGTAATCAGCCCCAGCATTTT	CASSLAQGRNQPQHF	15	TRBJ1-5	TRBV7-2	many	TRBD1
TGTGCCAGCAGTTTCACTGGGGGAATCTACGAGCAGTACTTC	CASSFTGGIYEQYF	14	TRBJ2-7	TRBV27	many	-
TGTGCCAGCAGTTTAACTAGCCCTTCCACAGATACGCAGTATTTT	CASSLTSPSTDTQYF	15	TRBJ2-3	TRBV12-3/TRBV12-4	-	-
TGTGCCAGTACGGCGATGCTAGCGGGAACCGGGGAGCTGTTTTTT	CASTAMLAGTGELFF	15	TRBJ2-2	TRBV27	-	TRBD2
TGTGCCAGCAGCTTATCGGGACTAGCGGGAGGGACTGGAGAGACCCAGTACTTC	CASSLSGLAGGTGETQYF	18	TRBJ2-5	TRBV7-6	-	TRBD2
TGTGCCAGCAGCTTGAGACCAGAGTGGACCTACGAGCAGTACTTC	CASSLRPEWTYEQYF	15	TRBJ2-7	TRBV5-5	many	-
TGCAGTGCTAGAGGCTATGGTTCAGAGACCCAGTACTTC	CSARGYGSETQYF	13	TRBJ2-5	TRBV20-1	few	-